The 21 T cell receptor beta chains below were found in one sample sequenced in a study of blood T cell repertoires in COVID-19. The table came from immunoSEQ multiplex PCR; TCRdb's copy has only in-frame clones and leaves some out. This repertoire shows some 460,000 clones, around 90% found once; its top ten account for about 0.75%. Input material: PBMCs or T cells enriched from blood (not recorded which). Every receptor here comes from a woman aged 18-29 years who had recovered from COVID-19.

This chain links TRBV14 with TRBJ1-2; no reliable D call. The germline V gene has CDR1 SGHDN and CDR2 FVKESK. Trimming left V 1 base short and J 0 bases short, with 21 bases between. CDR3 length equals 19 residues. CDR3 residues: CASSQVGGVGLSPNYGYTF. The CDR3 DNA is TGTGCCAGCAGCCAAGTCGGAGGCGTCGGACTCTCCCCTAACTATGGCTACACCTTC.

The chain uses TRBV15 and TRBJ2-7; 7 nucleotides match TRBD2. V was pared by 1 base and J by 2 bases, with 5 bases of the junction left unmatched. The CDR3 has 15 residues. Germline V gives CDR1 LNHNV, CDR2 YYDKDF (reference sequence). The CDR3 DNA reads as TGTGCCACCAGCAGAGTCCAGCGGGGTACCTACGAGCAGTACTTC. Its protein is CATSRVQRGTYEQYF.

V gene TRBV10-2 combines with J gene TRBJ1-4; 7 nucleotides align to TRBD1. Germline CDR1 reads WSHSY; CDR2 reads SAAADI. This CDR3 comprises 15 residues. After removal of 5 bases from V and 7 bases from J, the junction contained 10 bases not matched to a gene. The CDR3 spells CASSQGQGESEKLFF. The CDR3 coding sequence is TGCGCCAGCAGTCAGGGGCAGGGGGAGAGTGAAAAACTGTTTTTT.

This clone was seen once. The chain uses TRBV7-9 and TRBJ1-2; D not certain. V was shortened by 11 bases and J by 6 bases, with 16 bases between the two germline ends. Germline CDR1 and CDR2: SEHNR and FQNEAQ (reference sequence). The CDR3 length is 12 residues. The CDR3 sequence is CAAAEGLNGYTF. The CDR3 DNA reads TGTGCCGCTGCAGAGGGTTTAAATGGCTACACCTTC.

The CDR3 here is CASTPAGTGDGYTF. The CDR3 region has the DNA TGTGCCAGCACACCGGCCGGCACGGGGGATGGCTACACCTTC. V gene TRBV6-5 combines with J gene TRBJ1-2, with a possible D match to TRBD1 (5 bases). CDR1 is MNHEY and CDR2 is SVGAGI in the germline V gene. The CDR3 consists of 14 residues. The germline V and J ends were trimmed by 7 bases and 6 bases, with 18 bases remaining between them.

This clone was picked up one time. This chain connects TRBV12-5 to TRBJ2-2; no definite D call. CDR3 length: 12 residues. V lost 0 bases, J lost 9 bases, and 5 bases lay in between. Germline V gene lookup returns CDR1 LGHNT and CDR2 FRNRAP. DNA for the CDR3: TGTGCTAGTGGTTTGGTCCTTAGGGAGCTGTTTTTT. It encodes CASGLVLRELFF.

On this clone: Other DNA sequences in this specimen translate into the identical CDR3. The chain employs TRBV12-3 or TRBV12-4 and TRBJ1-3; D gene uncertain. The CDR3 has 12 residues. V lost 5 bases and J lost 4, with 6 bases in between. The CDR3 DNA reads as TGTGCCAGCAGTCTTCAGGGAAACACCATATATTTT. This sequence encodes CASSLQGNTIYF.

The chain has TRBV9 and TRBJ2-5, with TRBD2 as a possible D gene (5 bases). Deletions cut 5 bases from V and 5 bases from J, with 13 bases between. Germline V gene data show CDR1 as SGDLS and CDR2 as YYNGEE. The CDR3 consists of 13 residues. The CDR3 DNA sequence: TGTGCCAGCAGTCTAGGAGGCCCTGAGACCCAGTACTTC. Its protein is CASSLGGPETQYF.

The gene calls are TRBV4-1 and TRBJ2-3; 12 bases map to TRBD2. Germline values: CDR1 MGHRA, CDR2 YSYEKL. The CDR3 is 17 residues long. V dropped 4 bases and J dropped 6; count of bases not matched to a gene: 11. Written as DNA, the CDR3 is TGCGCCAGCAGCCCAGGCTCCCTAGCGGGGGGGTGGGATACGCAGTATTTT. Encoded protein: CASSPGSLAGGWDTQYF.

The CDR3: CASSLLEKKVADSNQPQHF. CDR3 sequence (DNA): TGTGCCAGCAGCTTACTCGAAAAAAAGGTAGCGGATAGCAATCAGCCCCAGCATTTT. J is TRBJ1-5 and V is TRBV7-6; D is unclear. Per the germline V gene, CDR1 is SGHVS and CDR2 is FNYEAQ. Trimming took off 2 bases at V and 0 bases at J, with 20 bases between the two ends. This CDR3 comprises 19 residues.

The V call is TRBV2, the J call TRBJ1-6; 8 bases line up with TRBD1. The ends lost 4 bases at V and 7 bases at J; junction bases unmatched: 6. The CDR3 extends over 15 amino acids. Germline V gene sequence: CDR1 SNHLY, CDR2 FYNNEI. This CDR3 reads CASSVQGGDNSPLHF. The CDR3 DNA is TGTGCCAGCAGTGTACAGGGGGGTGACAATTCACCCCTCCACTTT.

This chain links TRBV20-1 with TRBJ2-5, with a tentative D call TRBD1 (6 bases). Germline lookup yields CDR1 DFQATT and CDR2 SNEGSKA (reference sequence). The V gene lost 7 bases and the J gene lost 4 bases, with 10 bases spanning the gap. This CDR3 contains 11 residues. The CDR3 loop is CSVRGPETQYF. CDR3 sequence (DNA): TGCAGTGTCAGGGGCCCAGAGACCCAGTACTTC.

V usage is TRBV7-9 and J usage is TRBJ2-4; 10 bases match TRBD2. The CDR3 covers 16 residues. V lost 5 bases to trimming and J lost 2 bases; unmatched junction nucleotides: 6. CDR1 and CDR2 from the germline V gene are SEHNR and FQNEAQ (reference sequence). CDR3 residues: CASSQSGGATKNIQYF. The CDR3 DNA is TGTGCCAGCAGCCAAAGCGGGGGGGCCACCAAAAACATTCAGTACTTC. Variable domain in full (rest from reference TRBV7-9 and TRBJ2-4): DTGVSQNPRHKITKRGQNVTFRCDPISEHNRLYWYRQTLGQGPEFLTYFQNEAQLEKSRLLSDRFSAERPKGSFSTLEIQRTEQGDSAMYLCASSQSGGATKNIQYFGAGTRLSVL.

CDR3 nucleotide sequence: TGTGCCAGCATAAGGTTGAGACTAGCGAACGAGCAGTACTTC. It specifies CASIRLRLANEQYF. The rearrangement links TRBV2 to TRBJ2-7; 8 bases fit TRBD2. The CDR3 extends over 14 amino acids. Germline assignment: CDR1 SNHLY and CDR2 FYNNEI. V was pared by 7 bases and J by 5 bases, with 10 bases of the junction left unmatched.

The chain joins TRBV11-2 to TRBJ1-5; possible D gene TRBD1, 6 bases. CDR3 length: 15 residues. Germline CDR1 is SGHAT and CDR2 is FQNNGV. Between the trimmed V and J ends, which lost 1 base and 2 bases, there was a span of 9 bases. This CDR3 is CASSLGQVGNQPQHF. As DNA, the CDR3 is TGTGCCAGCAGCTTAGGACAGGTTGGCAATCAGCCCCAGCATTTT.

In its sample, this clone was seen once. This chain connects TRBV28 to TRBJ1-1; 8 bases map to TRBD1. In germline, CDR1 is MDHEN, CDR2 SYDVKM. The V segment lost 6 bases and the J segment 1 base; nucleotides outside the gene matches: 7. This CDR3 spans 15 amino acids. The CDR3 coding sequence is TGTGCCAGCAGCCAAGCAGGGGGCGGGAACACTGAAGCTTTCTTT. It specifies CASSQAGGGNTEAFF.

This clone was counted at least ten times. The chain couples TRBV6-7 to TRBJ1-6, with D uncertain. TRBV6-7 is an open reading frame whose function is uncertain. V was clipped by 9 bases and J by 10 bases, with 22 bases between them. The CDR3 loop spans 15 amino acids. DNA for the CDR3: TGTGCCAGGTCCGGAGGACGATCCCTTAGGTCACCCCTCCACTTT. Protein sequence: CARSGGRSLRSPLHF.

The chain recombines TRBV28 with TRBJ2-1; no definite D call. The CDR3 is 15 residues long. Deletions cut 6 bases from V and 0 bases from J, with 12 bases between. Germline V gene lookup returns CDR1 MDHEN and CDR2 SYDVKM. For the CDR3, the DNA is TGTGCCAGCAGGATTGAAAGGAGCTCCTACAATGAGCAGTTCTTC. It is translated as CASRIERSSYNEQFF.

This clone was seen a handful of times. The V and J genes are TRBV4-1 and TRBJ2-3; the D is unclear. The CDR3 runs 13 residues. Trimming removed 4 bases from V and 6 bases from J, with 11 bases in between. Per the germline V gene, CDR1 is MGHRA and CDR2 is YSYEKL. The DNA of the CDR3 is TGCGCCAGCAGCCCCGACCCCGGGGATACGCAGTATTTT. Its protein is CASSPDPGDTQYF.

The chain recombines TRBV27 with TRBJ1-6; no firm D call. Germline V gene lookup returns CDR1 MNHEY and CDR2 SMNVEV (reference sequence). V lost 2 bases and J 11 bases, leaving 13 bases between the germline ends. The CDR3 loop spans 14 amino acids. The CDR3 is CASSLLTEGTPLHF. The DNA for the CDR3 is TGTGCCAGCAGTTTACTTACTGAGGGTACACCCCTCCACTTT.

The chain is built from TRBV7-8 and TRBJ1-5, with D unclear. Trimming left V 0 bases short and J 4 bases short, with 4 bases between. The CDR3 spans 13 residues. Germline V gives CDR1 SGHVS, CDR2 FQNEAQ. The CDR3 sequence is CASSLALNQPQHF. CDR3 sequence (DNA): TGTGCCAGCAGCTTAGCCCTTAATCAGCCCCAGCATTTT.